This T cell receptor beta chain was sequenced for a study of Ad26.COV2.S vaccination and SARS-CoV-2 variants. Regarding the study as a whole: Recipients given vaccine exceeded placebo recipients in spike-specific TCR breadth. Reported post-vaccination CD8+ and CD4+ T cell responses to spike showed substantial breadth.

Of note for this clone: Its target is unknown.

As for treatment: about 20 received Ad26.COV2.S at low or high dose, single or two shots; 5 received placebo; per-sample allocation not given. The study sampled participants on day 63 after the first vaccine or placebo injection. The method was immunoSEQ multiplex PCR; TCRdb's version includes in-frame clones alone and lacks a portion of them. The repertoire holds 300,000 to 350,000 clones, with about 88% as singletons. Between the trimmed V and J ends, which lost 0 bases and 2 bases, there was a span of 8 bases. This CDR3 has 14 residues. Germline CDR1 reads SGDLS; CDR2 reads YYNGEE. The sequencing used peripheral blood, collected in a trial of Ad26.COV2.S vaccine versus placebo. This TCR derives from a person between 18 and 65 years old who received the Ad26.COV2.S COVID-19 vaccine or a placebo. V and J are TRBV9 and TRBJ2-5; no clear D gene. CDR3 sequence: CASSVGNLQETQYF. In DNA form, the CDR3 reads TGTGCCAGCAGCGTAGGGAACCTTCAAGAGACCCAGTACTTC.